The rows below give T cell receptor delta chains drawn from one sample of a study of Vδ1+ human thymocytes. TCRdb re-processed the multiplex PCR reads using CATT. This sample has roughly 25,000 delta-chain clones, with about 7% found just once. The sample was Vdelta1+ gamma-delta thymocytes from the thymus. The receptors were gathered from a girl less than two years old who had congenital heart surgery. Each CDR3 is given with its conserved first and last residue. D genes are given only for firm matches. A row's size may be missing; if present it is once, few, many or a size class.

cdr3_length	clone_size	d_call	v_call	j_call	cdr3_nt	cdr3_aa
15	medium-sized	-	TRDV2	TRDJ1	TGTGCCTGTGACGCGCTGGCGGACGCGGGCGATAAACTCATCTTT	CACDALADAGDKLIF
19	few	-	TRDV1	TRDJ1	TGTGCTCTTGGGGACCACCAGGCCTTCTTTTTAATGGGGGGGGTCAAACTCATCTTT	CALGDHQAFFLMGGVKLIF
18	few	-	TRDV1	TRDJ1	TGTGCTCTTGGGGAACCTGCCCCCCCATTCACTTACACCGATAAACTCATCTTT	CALGEPAPPFTYTDKLIF
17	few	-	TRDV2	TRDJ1	TGTGCCTGTGCGGAGGGTAGTATGGTACACAACACCGATAAACTCATCTTT	CACAEGSMVHNTDKLIF
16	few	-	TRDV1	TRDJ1	TGTGCTCTTGGGGAACTCGAGACCCTACACACCGATAAACTCATCTTT	CALGELETLHTDKLIF
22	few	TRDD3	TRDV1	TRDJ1	TGTGCTCTTGGGGAACCTCCCCCGTCGTTGCTGGGGGAAGTAATTATGGTCGATAAACTCATCTTT	CALGEPPPSLLGEVIMVDKLIF
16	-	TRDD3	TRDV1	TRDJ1	TGTGCTCTTGGGGAACGACTGGGGGATATCACCGATAAACTCATCTTT	CALGERLGDITDKLIF
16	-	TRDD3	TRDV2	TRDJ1	TGTGCCTGTGACACGGAGGTACTGGGGGACACCGATAAACTCATCTTT	CACDTEVLGDTDKLIF
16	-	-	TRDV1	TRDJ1	TGTGCTCTTGGGGAACTCTGGCTCCCGTACACCGATAAACTCATCTTT	CALGELWLPYTDKLIF
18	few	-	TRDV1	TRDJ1	TGTGCTCTTGGGGAACGGGGGACTCCGTGGGTGTACACCGATAAACTCATCTTT	CALGERGTPWVYTDKLIF
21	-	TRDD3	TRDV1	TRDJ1	TGTGCTCTTGGGGAACCCCCTAGTGCGTACTCTGGGGGACCCAACACCGATAAACTCATCTTT	CALGEPPSAYSGGPNTDKLIF
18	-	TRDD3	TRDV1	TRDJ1	TGTGCTCTTGGGGATTTGACGTACTGGGGGATACAGCGTGATAAACTCATCTTT	CALGDLTYWGIQRDKLIF
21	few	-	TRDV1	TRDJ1	TGTGCTCTTGGGGAACTCTTCCTTACTGGGACCGTACACCGGGTTACCGATAAACTCATCTTT	CALGELFLTGTVHRVTDKLIF
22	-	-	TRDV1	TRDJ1	TGTGCTCTTGGGGAAACTGAGGCCTTCCTACTTGACTGGGGGGCATACACCGATAAACTCATCTTT	CALGETEAFLLDWGAYTDKLIF
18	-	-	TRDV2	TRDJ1	TGTGCCTGTGCGGAATATGGTCTGAGGGGTGCGTACACCGATAAACTCATCTTT	CACAEYGLRGAYTDKLIF
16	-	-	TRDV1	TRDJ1	TGTGCTCTTGGGGAATTAGCCGGGACCTTCACCGATAAACTCATCTTT	CALGELAGTFTDKLIF
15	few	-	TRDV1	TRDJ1	TGTGCTCTTGGGGAAATCCCCCTCATAGTTGATAAACTCATCTTT	CALGEIPLIVDKLIF
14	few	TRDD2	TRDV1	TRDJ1	TGTGCTCTTGGGGAACGCCTTCCTAGGGATAAACTCATCTTT	CALGERLPRDKLIF
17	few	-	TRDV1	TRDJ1	TGTGCTCTTGGGGAACTTAACAACACCTCCACTACCGATAAACTCATCTTT	CALGELNNTSTTDKLIF
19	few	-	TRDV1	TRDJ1	TGTGCTCTTGGGGAGCGCCTTGGCCTTCTTCACTCGTACACCGATAAACTCATCTTT	CALGERLGLLHSYTDKLIF
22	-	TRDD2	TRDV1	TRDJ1	TGTGCTCTTGGGGACTACACCTTCCTACAAGTTTCAGGGGGATTTTTGACCGATAAACTCATCTTT	CALGDYTFLQVSGGFLTDKLIF
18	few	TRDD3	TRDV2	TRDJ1	TGTGCCTGTGACACCGGGATAACCACTGGGGGATACCGCGGGGAACTCATCTTT	CACDTGITTGGYRGELIF
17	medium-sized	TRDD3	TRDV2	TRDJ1	TGTGCCTGTGACACTTGGGGGATAGGAGGGGGGACCGATAAACTCATCTTT	CACDTWGIGGGTDKLIF
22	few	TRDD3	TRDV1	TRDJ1	TGTGCTCTTGGGGATCGCCCTTGGGGAACTGGCACTCAAGGGGACGGGGGATACAAACTCATCTTT	CALGDRPWGTGTQGDGGYKLIF
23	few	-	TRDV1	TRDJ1	TGTGCTCTTGGGGAACTTGTTCTTCCCACATCATATAGAGGGATAGGAGGGACCGATAAACTCATCTTT	CALGELVLPTSYRGIGGTDKLIF
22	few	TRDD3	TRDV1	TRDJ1	TGTGCTCTTGGGGAACGATCCGCAAAGGATTTCCCACTACTGGGGGATACCGATAAACTCATCTTT	CALGERSAKDFPLLGDTDKLIF
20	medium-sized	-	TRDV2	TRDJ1	TGTGCCTGTGCCGACTACGGGATGGGATATAGTAAGGGGGGCACCGATAAACTCATCTTT	CACADYGMGYSKGGTDKLIF
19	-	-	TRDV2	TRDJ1	TGTGCCTGTGACACCGGTTTCAGGGGGCCAACTTCGAACACCGATAAACTCATCTTT	CACDTGFRGPTSNTDKLIF
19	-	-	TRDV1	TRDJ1	TGTGCTCTTGGGGAACCCTCCCCGGGGTTCGACCTGTACACCGATAAACTCATCTTT	CALGEPSPGFDLYTDKLIF
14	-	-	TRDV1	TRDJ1	TGTGCTCTTGGGGGACCCCAGTACACCGATAAACTCATCTTT	CALGGPQYTDKLIF
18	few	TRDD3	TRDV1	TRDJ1	TGTGCTCTTGGGGAACTTGGGATACGTTCCCCATCACCCGATAAACTCATCTTT	CALGELGIRSPSPDKLIF
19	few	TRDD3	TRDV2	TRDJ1	TGTGCCTGTGACACCGAGGCTGTACTGGGGGATGGCGCGTGGGATAAACTCATCTTT	CACDTEAVLGDGAWDKLIF
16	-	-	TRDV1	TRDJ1	TGTGCTCTTGGGGAACTAGTTTGCGGGTACACCGATAAACTCATCTTT	CALGELVCGYTDKLIF
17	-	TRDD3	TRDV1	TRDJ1	TGTGCTCTCGGGGGAGTCCTCGTACTGGGGGATACCGATAAACTCATCTTT	CALGGVLVLGDTDKLIF
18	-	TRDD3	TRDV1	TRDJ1	TGTGCTCTTGGGGAACCACTCTGGGGGATCGGGAATATGCATAAACTCATCTTT	CALGEPLWGIGNMHKLIF
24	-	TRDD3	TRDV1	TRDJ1	TGTGCTCTTGGGGGACCGGCCTTCCTACGTTTGGAGGTACTGGGGGATAATTTAGACGATAAACTCATCTTT	CALGGPAFLRLEVLGDNLDDKLIF
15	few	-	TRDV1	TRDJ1	TGTGCTCTTGGGGAATCCTTCCGGGACACCGATAAACTCATCTTT	CALGESFRDTDKLIF
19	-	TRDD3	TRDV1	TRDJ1	TGTGCTCTTGGGGCCCGGCCCACGGGGGATCCCCCTTACACCGATAAACTCATCTTT	CALGARPTGDPPYTDKLIF
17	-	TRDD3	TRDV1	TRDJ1	TGTGCTCTTGGGGAACAAACTGGGGGATTTCCCCGCGATAAACTCATCTTT	CALGEQTGGFPRDKLIF
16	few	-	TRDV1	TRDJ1	TGTGCTCTTGGGGCACCTCTTAGGGGAACCACCGATAAACTCATCTTT	CALGAPLRGTTDKLIF
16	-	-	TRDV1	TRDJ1	TGTGCTCTTGGCACAGATTCCCAGCGCGGCACCGATAAACTCATCTTT	CALGTDSQRGTDKLIF
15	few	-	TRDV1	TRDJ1	TGTGCTCTTGGGGAACTCTTCCACACCACCGATAAACTCATCTTT	CALGELFHTTDKLIF
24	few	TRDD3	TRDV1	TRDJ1	TGTGCTCTTGGGGAACGTCGACAGTTCACGGGGTACCTTACTGGGGGTGATTACACCGATAAACTCATCTTT	CALGERRQFTGYLTGGDYTDKLIF
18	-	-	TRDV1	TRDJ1	TGTGCTCTTGGGGAAGGGTCCTACAGGAACCGGCTATCCGATAAACTCATCTTT	CALGEGSYRNRLSDKLIF
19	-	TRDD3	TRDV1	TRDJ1	TGTGCTCTTGGGGAACTGGTCCGCCTGGGGGACCTGTACACCGATAAACTCATCTTT	CALGELVRLGDLYTDKLIF
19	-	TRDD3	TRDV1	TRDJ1	TGTGCTCTTGGACGGGGACTTCGTCATCGGGGGGATTACACCGATAAACTCATCTTT	CALGRGLRHRGDYTDKLIF
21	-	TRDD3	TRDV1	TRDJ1	TGTGCTCTTGGGGAAGAGGAAGGGATACGGTTCCAAATGCGCTGCACCGATAAACTCATCTTT	CALGEEEGIRFQMRCTDKLIF
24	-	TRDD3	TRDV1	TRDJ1	TGTGCTCTTGGGGAATTACGCCGGCCGTCTAACTGGGGGATACGGCCAACGTACACCGATAAACTCATCTTT	CALGELRRPSNWGIRPTYTDKLIF
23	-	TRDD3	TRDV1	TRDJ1	TGTGCTCTTGGGGCCCTCTCCGGGCATCCTTTGGGGGATCCCGGGCGTCGCACCGATAAACTCATCTTT	CALGALSGHPLGDPGRRTDKLIF
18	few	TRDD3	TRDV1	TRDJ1	TGTGCTCTTGGGAAAACCGTTACTGGGGGATACCACACCGATAAACTCATCTTT	CALGKTVTGGYHTDKLIF
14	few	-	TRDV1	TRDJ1	TGTGCTCTTGGGGAACGGGCTTCCGAGGGTAAACTCATCTTT	CALGERASEGKLIF
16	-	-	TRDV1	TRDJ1	TGTGCTCTTGGGGAACCGCGGGGTGGTCACACCGATAAACTCATCTTT	CALGEPRGGHTDKLIF
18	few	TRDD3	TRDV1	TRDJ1	TGTGCTCTTGGGGAGCCGTTCGGCGGGATACGAGAGACCGATAAACTCATCTTT	CALGEPFGGIRETDKLIF
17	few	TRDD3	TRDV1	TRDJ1	TGTGCTCTTGGGGGTCCAAGTACTGGGGGGAACACCGATAAACTCATCTTT	CALGGPSTGGNTDKLIF
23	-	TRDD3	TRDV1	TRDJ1	TGTGCTCTTGGGGAACACGCCAGATCCTGGCTGGGGGATCTGAGTCGTGTCGGGATAAGGCTCATCTTT	CALGEHARSWLGDLSRVGIRLIF
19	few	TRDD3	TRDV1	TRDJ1	TGTGCTCTTGGGGTCCACTTAGCGGTGGTACTGGGGGATACGGATAAACTCATCTTT	CALGVHLAVVLGDTDKLIF
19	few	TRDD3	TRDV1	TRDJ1	TGTGCTCTTGGGGAACTTCGTTCGATGGGGGATTACAACACCGATAAACTCATCTTT	CALGELRSMGDYNTDKLIF
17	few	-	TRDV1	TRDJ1	TGTGCTCTTGGGGAACCCCTCCTACCGCTTCCTTATATTAGCCTCATCTTT	CALGEPLLPLPYISLIF
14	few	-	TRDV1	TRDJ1	TGTGCTCTTGGGGAAGTCGGCCTTCTCGATAAACTCATCTTT	CALGEVGLLDKLIF
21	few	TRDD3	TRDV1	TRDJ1	TGTGCTCTTGGGGAACTCAGTACTGGGGGATACGGAGGTTATCGATCCGATAAACTCATCTTT	CALGELSTGGYGGYRSDKLIF